This T cell receptor beta chain was identified during a study of shared clonotypes between healthy human individuals. Data came from immunoSEQ multiplex PCR; TCRdb stores just in-frame clones and leaves some out. Counted here are about 380,000 clones, 95% to 97% occurring once; the ten biggest clones make up approximately 0.32%. Each sample came from a Caucasian adult donor living in Nashville, Tennessee. CDR3 length: 15 amino acids. Trimming cost V 1 base and J 5 bases, with 14 bases left between them. The TCR sequence derives from a young man in good health. This chain connects TRBV6-7 to TRBJ2-5, with a weak D call TRBD2 (6 bases). TRBV6-7 belongs to the ORF category, with a function that is uncertain. Material for sequencing was memory CD8+ T cells sorted from blood. Described subset: CD45RO+ cells pooled with CCR7-negative TemRA cells. CDR3 nucleotides: TGTGCCAGCAGTTACTGGGATTTAGGGAGGGAGACCCAGTACTTC. This translates into CASSYWDLGRETQYF.